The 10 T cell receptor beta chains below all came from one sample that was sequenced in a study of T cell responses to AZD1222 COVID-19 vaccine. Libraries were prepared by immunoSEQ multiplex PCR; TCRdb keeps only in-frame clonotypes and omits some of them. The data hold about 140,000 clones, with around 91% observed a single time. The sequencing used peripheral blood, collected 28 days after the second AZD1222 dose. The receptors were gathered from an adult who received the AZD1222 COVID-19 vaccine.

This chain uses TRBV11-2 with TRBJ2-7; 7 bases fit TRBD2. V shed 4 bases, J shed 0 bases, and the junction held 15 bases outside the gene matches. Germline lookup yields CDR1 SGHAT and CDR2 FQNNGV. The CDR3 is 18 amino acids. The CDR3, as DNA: TGTGCCAGCAGCTCTGTGGGGGGGGGATGGTATACCTCCTACGAGCAGTACTTC. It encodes CASSSVGGGWYTSYEQYF.

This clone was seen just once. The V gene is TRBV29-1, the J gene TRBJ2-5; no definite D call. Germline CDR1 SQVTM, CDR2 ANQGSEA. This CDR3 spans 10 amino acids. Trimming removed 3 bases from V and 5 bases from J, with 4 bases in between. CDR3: CSVEVETQYF. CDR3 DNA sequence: TGCAGCGTTGAGGTTGAGACCCAGTACTTC. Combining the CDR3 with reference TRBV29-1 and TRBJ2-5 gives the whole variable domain SAVISQKPSRDICQRGTSLTIQCQVDSQVTMMFWYRQQPGQSLTLIATANQGSEATYESGFVIDKFPISRPNLTFSTLTVSNMSPEDSSIYLCSVEVETQYFGPGTRLLVL.

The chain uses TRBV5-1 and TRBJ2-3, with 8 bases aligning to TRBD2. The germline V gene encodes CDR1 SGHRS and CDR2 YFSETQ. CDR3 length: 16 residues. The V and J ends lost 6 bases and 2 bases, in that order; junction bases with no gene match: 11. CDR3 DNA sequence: TGCGCCAGCAACGGGAACGGGGGGGCGAACACAGATACGCAGTATTTT. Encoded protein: CASNGNGGANTDTQYF.

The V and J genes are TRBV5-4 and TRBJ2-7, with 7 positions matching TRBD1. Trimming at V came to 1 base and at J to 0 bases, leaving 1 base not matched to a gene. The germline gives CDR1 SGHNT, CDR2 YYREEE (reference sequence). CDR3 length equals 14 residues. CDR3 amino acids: CASSLRDSSYEQYF. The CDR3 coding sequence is TGTGCCAGCAGCTTGCGGGACAGCTCCTACGAGCAGTACTTC.

This CDR3 reads CASSLKAGQGVLAGNQETQYF. CDR3 sequence (DNA): TGTGCCAGCAGCTTAAAGGCGGGACAGGGTGTTCTAGCGGGGAATCAAGAGACCCAGTACTTC. The chain joins TRBV7-3 to TRBJ2-5; D may correspond to TRBD1 or TRBD2 (9 bases each). The CDR3 contains 21 residues. From germline, CDR1 is SGHTA and CDR2 FQGTGA. Trimming pared 1 base from V and 2 bases from J, leaving 29 bases between.

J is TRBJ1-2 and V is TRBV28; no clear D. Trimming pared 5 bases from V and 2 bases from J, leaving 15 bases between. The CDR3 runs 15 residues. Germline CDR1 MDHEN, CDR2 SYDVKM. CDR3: CASSEGSAGNYGYTF. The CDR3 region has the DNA TGTGCCAGCAGTGAAGGGTCTGCTGGCAACTATGGCTACACCTTC.

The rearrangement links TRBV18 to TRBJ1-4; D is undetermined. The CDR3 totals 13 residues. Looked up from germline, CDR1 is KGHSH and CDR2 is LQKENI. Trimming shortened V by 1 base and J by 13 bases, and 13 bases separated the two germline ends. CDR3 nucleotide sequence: TGTGCCAGCTCACCACTCGTAGCCGGAGGACTGTTTTTT. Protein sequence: CASSPLVAGGLFF.

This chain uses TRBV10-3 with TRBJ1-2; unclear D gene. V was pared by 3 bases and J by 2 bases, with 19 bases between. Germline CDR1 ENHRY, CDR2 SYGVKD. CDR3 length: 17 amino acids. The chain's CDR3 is CAISESSGRRINYGYTF. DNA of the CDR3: TGTGCCATCAGTGAATCCTCTGGGAGGCGAATAAACTATGGCTACACCTTC.

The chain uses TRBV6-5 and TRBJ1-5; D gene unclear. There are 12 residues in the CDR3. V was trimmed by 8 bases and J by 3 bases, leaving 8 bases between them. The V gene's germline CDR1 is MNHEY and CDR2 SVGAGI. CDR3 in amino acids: CASGYLNQPQHF. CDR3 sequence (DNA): TGTGCCAGCGGGTATCTCAATCAGCCCCAGCATTTT.

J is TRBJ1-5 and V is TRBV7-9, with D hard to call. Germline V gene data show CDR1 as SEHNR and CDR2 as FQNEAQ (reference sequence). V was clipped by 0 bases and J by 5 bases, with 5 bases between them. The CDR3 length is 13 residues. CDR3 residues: CASSLAGDQPQHF. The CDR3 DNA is TGTGCCAGCAGCTTAGCCGGAGATCAGCCCCAGCATTTT.